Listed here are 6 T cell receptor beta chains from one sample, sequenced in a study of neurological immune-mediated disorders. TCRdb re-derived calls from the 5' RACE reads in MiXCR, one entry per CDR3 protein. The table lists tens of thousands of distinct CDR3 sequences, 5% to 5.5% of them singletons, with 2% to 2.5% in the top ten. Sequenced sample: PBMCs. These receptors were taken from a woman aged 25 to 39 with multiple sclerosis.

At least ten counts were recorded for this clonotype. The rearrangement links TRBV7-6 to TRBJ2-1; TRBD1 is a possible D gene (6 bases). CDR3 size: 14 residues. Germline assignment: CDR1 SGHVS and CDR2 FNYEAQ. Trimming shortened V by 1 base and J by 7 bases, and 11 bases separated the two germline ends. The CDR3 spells CASSLEGDGNEQFF. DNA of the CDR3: TGTGCCAGCAGCTTAGAGGGGGATGGAAATGAGCAGTTCTTC. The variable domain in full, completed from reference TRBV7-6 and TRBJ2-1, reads GAGVSQSPRYKVTKRGQDVALRCDPISGHVSLYWYRQALGQGPEFLTYFNYEAQQDKSGLPNDRFSAERPEGSISTLTIQRTEQRDSAMYRCASSLEGDGNEQFFGPGTRLTVL.

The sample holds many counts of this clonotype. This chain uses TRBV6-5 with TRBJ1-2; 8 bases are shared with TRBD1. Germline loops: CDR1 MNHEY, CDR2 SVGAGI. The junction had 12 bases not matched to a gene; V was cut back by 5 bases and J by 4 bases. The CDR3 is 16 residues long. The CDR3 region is CASSVTPPGTGYGYTF. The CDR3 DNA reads TGTGCCAGCAGTGTGACGCCCCCCGGGACAGGCTATGGCTACACCTTC.

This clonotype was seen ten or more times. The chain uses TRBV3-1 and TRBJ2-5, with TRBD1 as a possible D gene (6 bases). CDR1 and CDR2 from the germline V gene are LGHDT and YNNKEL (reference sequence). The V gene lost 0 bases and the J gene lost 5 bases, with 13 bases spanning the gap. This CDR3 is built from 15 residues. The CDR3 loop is CASSQDTGRMETQYF. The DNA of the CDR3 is TGTGCCAGCAGCCAAGATACAGGGAGAATGGAGACCCAGTACTTC.

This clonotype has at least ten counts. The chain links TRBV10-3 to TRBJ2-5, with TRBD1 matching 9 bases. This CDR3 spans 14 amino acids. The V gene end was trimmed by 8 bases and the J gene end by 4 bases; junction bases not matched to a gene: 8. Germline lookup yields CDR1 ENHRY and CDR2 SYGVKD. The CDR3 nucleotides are TGTGCCATCGGGGGACAGGGCTCGGGAGAGACCCAGTACTTC. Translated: CAIGGQGSGETQYF.

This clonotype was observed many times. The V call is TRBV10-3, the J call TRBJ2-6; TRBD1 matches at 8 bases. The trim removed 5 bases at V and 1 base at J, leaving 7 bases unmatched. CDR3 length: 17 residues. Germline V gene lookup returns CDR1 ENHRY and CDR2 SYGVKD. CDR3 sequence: CAISKTGAGSGANVLTF. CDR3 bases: TGTGCCATCAGTAAGACAGGGGCGGGGTCTGGGGCCAACGTCCTGACTTTC.

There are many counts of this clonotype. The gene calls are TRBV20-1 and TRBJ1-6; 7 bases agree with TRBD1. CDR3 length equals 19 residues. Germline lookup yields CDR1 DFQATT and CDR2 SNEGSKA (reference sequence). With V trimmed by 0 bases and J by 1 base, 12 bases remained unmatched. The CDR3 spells CSARDTTGYGWSYNSPLHF. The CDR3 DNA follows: TGCAGTGCTAGAGATACGACAGGGTACGGGTGGTCCTATAATTCACCCCTCCACTTT.